A selection of T cell receptor beta chains follows, all from one sample in a study of T cell responses to AZD1222 COVID-19 vaccine. Repertoires were generated with immunoSEQ multiplex PCR, while TCRdb's copy carries only in-frame clones and drops some. This table holds roughly 150,000 clones, almost 95% found once. The sample was peripheral blood, taken on day 0 of AZD1222 vaccination. These receptors all come from an adult in good health. Each CDR3 is given with its conserved first and last residue. D genes are given only for firm matches. Clone size is not always given. Where it is, it says once, few, many or a class for expanded clones.

V gene,J gene,clone size,D gene,CDR3 protein,CDR3 DNA
TRBV14,TRBJ1-4,-,-,CASSQDEDRANEKLFF,TGTGCCAGCAGCCAAGATGAGGACAGAGCGAATGAAAAACTGTTTTTT
TRBV11-3,TRBJ2-1,-,-,CASSLAGNEQFF,TGTGCCAGCAGCTTAGCCGGCAATGAGCAGTTCTTC
TRBV13,TRBJ2-3,once,TRBD2,CASSLAGGDTQYF,TGTGCCAGCAGCCTAGCGGGGGGGGATACGCAGTATTTT
TRBV10-3,TRBJ2-3,-,-,CAISRDWRADTQYF,TGTGCCATCAGCCGGGACTGGCGGGCAGATACGCAGTATTTT
TRBV7-3,TRBJ2-1,-,TRBD2,CASSFAGGPPYNEQFF,TGTGCCAGCAGCTTTGCGGGAGGGCCCCCCTACAATGAGCAGTTCTTC
TRBV9,TRBJ1-6,-,-,CASSVEGTYNSPLHF,TGTGCCAGCAGCGTAGAAGGGACCTATAATTCACCCCTCCACTTT
TRBV6-5,TRBJ1-5,-,TRBD1,CASSRTGASNQPQHF,TGTGCCAGCAGTAGGACAGGGGCCAGCAATCAGCCCCAGCATTTT
TRBV19,TRBJ2-2,-,-,CASSLTANTGELFF,TGTGCCAGTAGTCTGACTGCGAACACCGGGGAGCTGTTTTTT
TRBV5-1,TRBJ2-5,-,-,CASSLALGSETQYF,TGCGCCAGCAGCTTGGCCTTAGGATCGGAGACCCAGTACTTC
TRBV6-5,TRBJ1-3,-,TRBD1,CASTRDREGGNTIYF,TGTGCCAGCACCCGGGACAGGGAGGGTGGAAACACCATATATTTT
TRBV3-1/TRBV3-2,TRBJ2-1,-,TRBD1,CASSQYTTGTGINNEQFF,TGTGCCAGCAGCCAATATACTACCGGGACAGGGATCAACAATGAGCAGTTCTTC
TRBV27,TRBJ1-5,-,TRBD1,CASSYTRDRGDQPQHF,TGTGCCAGCAGTTATACCCGGGACAGGGGCGATCAGCCCCAGCATTTT
TRBV9,TRBJ2-7,-,-,CASSLTAGQGIYEQYF,TGTGCCAGCAGCCTCACGGCGGGTCAGGGGATCTACGAGCAGTACTTC
TRBV5-1,TRBJ2-3,-,TRBD1,CASSPRGFTDTQYF,TGCGCCAGCAGTCCCAGGGGGTTCACAGATACGCAGTATTTT
TRBV28,TRBJ1-4,-,-,CASSSTDLNEKLFF,TGTGCCAGCAGCTCGACAGACCTGAATGAAAAACTGTTTTTT
TRBV11-2,TRBJ2-7,-,TRBD2,CASSPLAGVSYEQYF,TGTGCCAGCAGTCCCCTCGCGGGAGTTTCCTACGAGCAGTACTTC